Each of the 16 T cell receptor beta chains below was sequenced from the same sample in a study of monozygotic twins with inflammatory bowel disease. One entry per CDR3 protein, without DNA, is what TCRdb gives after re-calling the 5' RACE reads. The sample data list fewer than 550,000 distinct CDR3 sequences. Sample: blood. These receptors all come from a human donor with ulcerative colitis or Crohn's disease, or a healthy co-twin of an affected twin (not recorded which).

CDR3 in amino acids: CASSLAGGRGREKLFF. The chain employs TRBV7-9 and TRBJ1-4; TCRdb reports TRBD1, a call that lacks DNA to check it against. This CDR3 contains 16 residues. Germline CDR1 is SEHNR and CDR2 is FQNEAQ (reference sequence).

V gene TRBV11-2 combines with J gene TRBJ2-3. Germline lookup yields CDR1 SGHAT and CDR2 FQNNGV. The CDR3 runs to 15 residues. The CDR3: CASSRRSTGSDTQYF.

The CDR3 sequence is CASSLDGAGVPDTQYF. The rearrangement joins TRBV7-2 to TRBJ2-3; TCRdb returns TRBD2, unconfirmable since there is no DNA. Germline-derived CDR1 and CDR2 are SGHTA and FQGNSA. This CDR3 has 16 amino acids.

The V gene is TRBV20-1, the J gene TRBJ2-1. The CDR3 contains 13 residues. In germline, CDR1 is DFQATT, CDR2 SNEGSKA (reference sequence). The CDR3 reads CSARDHGYNEQFF.

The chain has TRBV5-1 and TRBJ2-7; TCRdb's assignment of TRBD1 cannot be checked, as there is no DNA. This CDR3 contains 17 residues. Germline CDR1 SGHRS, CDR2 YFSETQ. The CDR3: CASSARSSGTVAYEQYF.

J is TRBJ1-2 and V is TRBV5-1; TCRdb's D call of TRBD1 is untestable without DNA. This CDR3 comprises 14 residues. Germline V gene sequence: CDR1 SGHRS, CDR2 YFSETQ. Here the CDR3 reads CASSFGDTNYGYTF.

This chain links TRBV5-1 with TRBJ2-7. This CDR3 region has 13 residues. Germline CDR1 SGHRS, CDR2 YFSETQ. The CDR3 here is CASSLAQSYEQYF.

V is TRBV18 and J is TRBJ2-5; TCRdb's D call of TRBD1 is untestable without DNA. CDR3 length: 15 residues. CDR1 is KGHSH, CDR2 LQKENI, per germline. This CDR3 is CASSRYPGVEGTQYF.

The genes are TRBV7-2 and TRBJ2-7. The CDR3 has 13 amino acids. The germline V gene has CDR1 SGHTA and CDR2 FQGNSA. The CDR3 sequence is CASSLEDGDEQYF. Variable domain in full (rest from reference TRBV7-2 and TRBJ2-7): GAGVSQSPSNKVTEKGKDVELRCDPISGHTALYWYRQSLGQGLEFLIYFQGNSAPDKSGLPSDRFSAERTGGSVSTLTIQRTQQEDSAVYLCASSLEDGDEQYFGPGTRLTVT.

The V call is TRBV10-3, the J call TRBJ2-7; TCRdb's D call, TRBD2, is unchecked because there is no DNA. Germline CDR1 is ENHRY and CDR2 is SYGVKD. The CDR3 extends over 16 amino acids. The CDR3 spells CAIRVFAREGSYEQYF.

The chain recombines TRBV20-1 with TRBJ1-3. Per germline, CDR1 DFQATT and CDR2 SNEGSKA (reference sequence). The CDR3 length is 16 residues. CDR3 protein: CSASLGSPRSGNTIYF.

The CDR3 region is CASSISVYGYTF. The V and J genes are TRBV19 and TRBJ1-2. The CDR3 is 12 residues long. The germline V gene encodes CDR1 LNHDA and CDR2 SQIVND (reference sequence).

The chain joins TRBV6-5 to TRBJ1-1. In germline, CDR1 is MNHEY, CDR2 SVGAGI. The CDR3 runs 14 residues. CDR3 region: CASSYVGFNTEAFF.

CDR3 sequence reads: CASSSGLAVGSEQFF. The J gene is TRBJ2-1, the V gene TRBV12-3 or TRBV12-4; absent DNA, TCRdb's TRBD2 call cannot be checked. The CDR3 is 15 residues long.

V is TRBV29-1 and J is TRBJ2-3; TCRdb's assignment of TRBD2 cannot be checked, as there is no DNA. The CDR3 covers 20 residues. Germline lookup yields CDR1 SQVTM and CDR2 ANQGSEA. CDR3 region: CSVEDPRTSGRGGLTDTQYF.

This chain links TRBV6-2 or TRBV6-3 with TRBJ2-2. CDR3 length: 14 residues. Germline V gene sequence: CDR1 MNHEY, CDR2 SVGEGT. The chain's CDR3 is CASSYRPNTGELFF.